Listed below are T cell receptor beta chains from one sample, sequenced in a study of blood T cell repertoires in COVID-19. Data came from immunoSEQ multiplex PCR; TCRdb stores just in-frame clones and leaves some out. The sample holds 100,000 to 120,000 clones, roughly 81% seen once. The source material was peripheral blood. Receptors were obtained from a woman in her 70s with acute or convalescent COVID-19. CDR3s include the opening cysteine and the closing phenylalanine or tryptophan. Each record gives: V gene, J gene, D gene, clone size, CDR3 DNA, CDR3 protein. D genes are given only for firm matches. The size of a clone is reported for some rows only, either as once, few or many, or as a class for expanded clones.

TRBV19,TRBJ2-5,TRBD1,NA,TGTGCCAGTAGTATAGGGACAGGCCGCCAAGAGACCCAGTACTTC,CASSIGTGRQETQYF
TRBV5-5,TRBJ1-4,NA,NA,TGTGCCAGCAGTCCCATGACGACAGGAACTAATGAAAAACTGTTTTTT,CASSPMTTGTNEKLFF
TRBV19,TRBJ2-7,NA,NA,TGTGCCAGTAGTATCGGCCCAGGGGCAGACTACGAGCAGTACTTC,CASSIGPGADYEQYF
TRBV19,TRBJ1-1,NA,NA,TGTGCCACCCCTCGACAGGAACTTAACACTGAAGCTTTCTTT,CATPRQELNTEAFF
TRBV3-1/TRBV3-2,TRBJ1-2,TRBD1,NA,TGTGCCAGCAGCCAAGATTTCGGAGGGGGCGCGGTGTATGGCTACACCTTC,CASSQDFGGGAVYGYTF
TRBV21-1,TRBJ1-2,NA,NA,TGTGCCAGCGGACAGGTTTCTAACTATGGCTACACCTTC,CASGQVSNYGYTF
TRBV10-3,TRBJ1-4,NA,NA,TGTGCCATCAGTGACTCCAGGATTGGGGAAAAACTGTTTTTT,CAISDSRIGEKLFF
TRBV6-5,TRBJ2-7,NA,NA,TGTGCCAGCAGTTACTCGAGACCGGGCTCCTACGAGCAGTACTTC,CASSYSRPGSYEQYF
TRBV7-2,TRBJ2-5,TRBD2,NA,TGTGCCAGCAGCTTAGGCGGGGGGGCCTTGGAGACCCAGTACTTC,CASSLGGGALETQYF
TRBV7-2,TRBJ1-4,TRBD1,NA,TGTGCCAGCAGCCCACAGGGGCCAATGTATGAAAAACTGTTTTTT,CASSPQGPMYEKLFF
TRBV6-2/TRBV6-3,TRBJ2-5,TRBD1,NA,TGTGCCAGCAGCCCACCCCAGGACAGGGGGCTACAAGAGACCCAGTACTTC,CASSPPQDRGLQETQYF
TRBV7-8,TRBJ2-5,NA,once,TGTGCCAGCAGCTTCGGGGAGGACTACCAAGAGACCCAGTACTTC,CASSFGEDYQETQYF
TRBV6-5,TRBJ1-1,NA,few,TGTGCCAGCAGTTGGTCGGGCACTGAAGCTTTCTTT,CASSWSGTEAFF
TRBV6-5,TRBJ1-2,NA,NA,TGTGCCAGCAGTTCGGACACATATTATGGCTACACCTTC,CASSSDTYYGYTF
TRBV11-2,TRBJ2-5,NA,NA,TGTGCCAGCAGCTTGGCCCGCCAAGAGACCCAGTACTTC,CASSLARQETQYF
TRBV13,TRBJ2-1,TRBD2,NA,TGTGCCAGCAGCTTAGACCCCGGGGGGACTAGCGGGAGGGCCCAGTTCTTC,CASSLDPGGTSGRAQFF
TRBV4-3,TRBJ1-1,TRBD1,NA,TGCGCCAGCAGCCGCAGGACAGGGTTTGAAGCTTTCTTT,CASSRRTGFEAFF
TRBV27,TRBJ1-2,NA,NA,TGTGCCAGCAGTCTCAGGGTAGGGTATGGCTACACCTTC,CASSLRVGYGYTF
TRBV11-2,TRBJ1-6,TRBD1,few,TGTGCCAGCAGCCGAGAAAGCGGGACAGGGGCTTCACCCCTCCACTTT,CASSRESGTGASPLHF
TRBV30,TRBJ1-2,NA,NA,TGTGCCTGGAGTGTACAGAGCACCGGCTACACCTTC,CAWSVQSTGYTF
TRBV7-6,TRBJ2-3,TRBD2,NA,TGTGCCAGCAGCCCCGGACTAGCGGGGGGCGGAGACGGCACAGATACGCAGTATTTT,CASSPGLAGGGDGTDTQYF
TRBV29-1,TRBJ2-2,NA,NA,TGCAGCGTTCAACGGGAGCGCGACACCGGGGAGCTGTTTTTT,CSVQRERDTGELFF
TRBV3-1/TRBV3-2,TRBJ1-5,TRBD1,NA,TGTGCCAGCAGCGCAACAGGGGGGAATCAGCCCCAGCATTTT,CASSATGGNQPQHF
TRBV5-1,TRBJ2-5,TRBD2,NA,TGCGCCAGCAGCTTGACGGGGGGCAGGGCTAGCGGGTTGGCCCAGTACTTC,CASSLTGGRASGLAQYF
TRBV4-3,TRBJ2-2,NA,NA,TGCGCCAGCAGCCACGTACAGCACACCGGGGAGCTGTTTTTT,CASSHVQHTGELFF
TRBV7-2,TRBJ1-3,NA,NA,TGTGCCAGCAGCGCAACAGGGTCTGGAAACACCATATATTTT,CASSATGSGNTIYF
TRBV19,TRBJ2-3,NA,NA,TGTGCCAGTAAGCAGGGGACGACTAGCACAGATACGCAGTATTTT,CASKQGTTSTDTQYF
TRBV30,TRBJ1-1,NA,few,TGTGCCTGGAGCTACGGACAGTTGAATGAAGCTTTCTTT,CAWSYGQLNEAFF